Presented here are 27 T cell receptor beta chains from one specimen sequenced in a study of T cells in Graves' hyperthyroidism and ophthalmopathy. Using RNA transcripts as the source, TCR beta CDR3 regions were amplified. Researchers ran a first-round RT-PCR on the TCR CDR3 using the HTBI primer set. MiXCR, run by TCRdb on the multiplex PCR reads, gives a single entry per CDR3 protein. The table shows about 560,000 distinct CDR3 sequences, with about 14% occurring only once. Input material: blood. These receptors were collected from a woman aged 40 to 50 with Graves' hyperthyroidism.

The chain has TRBV7-2 and TRBJ2-3; a possible D gene is TRBD1 (6 bases). Germline CDR1 reads SGHTA; CDR2 reads FQGNSA. This CDR3 is 16 amino acids long. V lost 3 bases and J 4 bases, leaving 17 bases between the germline ends. CDR3 coding DNA: TGTGCCAGCAGCTTGGACACAGGGTTGATGGCAGATACGCAGTATTTT. It codes for CASSLDTGLMADTQYF.

The chain uses TRBV25-1 and TRBJ1-2, with D hard to call. Germline V gives CDR1 MGHDK, CDR2 SYGVNS. The ends were cut back, 8 bases at V and 6 bases at J, with 13 bases in the middle. This CDR3 spans 12 amino acids. The CDR3 DNA is TGTGCCAGCCGCGGAGGCGGAGATGGCTACACCTTC. Its protein product is CASRGGGDGYTF.

There are many counts of this clonotype. This chain uses TRBV30 with TRBJ1-2, with TRBD1 identical over 9 bases. CDR1 GTSNPN and CDR2 SVGIG come from the germline V gene (reference sequence). The CDR3 extends over 14 amino acids. With 2 bases clipped from V and 4 bases from J, the junction kept 5 bases outside the gene matches. The CDR3 spells CAWSIQGAFYGYTF. Here the CDR3 DNA reads TGTGCCTGGAGTATACAGGGGGCGTTCTATGGCTACACCTTC.

Points on this clonotype: This may stem from a read error, because a much larger clone lies one nucleotide away. The J gene is TRBJ1-6, the V gene TRBV10-3; TRBD1 agrees at 8 bases. CDR3 length: 17 residues. The germline V gene encodes CDR1 ENHRY and CDR2 SYGVKD. CDR3 sequence reads: CASSISSGTGLDSPLHF. CDR3 sequence (DNA): TGTGCCAGCAGTATATCCTCCGGGACAGGATTGGATTCACCCCTCCACTTT.

This chain joins TRBV3-1 and TRBJ1-1; TRBD1 matches 9 bases. Per germline, CDR1 LGHDT and CDR2 YNNKEL (reference sequence). The CDR3 runs 16 residues. V shed 3 bases, J shed 6 bases, and the junction held 11 bases outside the gene matches. The CDR3 coding sequence is TGTGCCAGCAGCCAGACCGGGACAGGGAGGGTCGCTGAAGCTTTCTTT. This sequence encodes CASSQTGTGRVAEAFF.

With respect to this clonotype: This could be a read error, since a much larger clone is one nucleotide away. The genes are TRBV6-1 and TRBJ1-5; D unclear. The CDR3 runs 13 residues. The germline V gene encodes CDR1 MNHNS and CDR2 SASEGT. In DNA form, the CDR3 reads TGTGCCAGCAGTGTTAATAGCAATCAGCACCAGCATTTT. Protein sequence: CASSVNSNQHQHF.

Ten or more counts support this clonotype. The chain carries TRBV5-1 and TRBJ2-3, with 13 bases lining up with TRBD2. CDR3 size: 15 residues. The V and J ends lost 5 bases and 3 bases, in that order; junction bases with no gene match: 3. CDR1 is SGHRS, CDR2 YFSETQ, per germline. The CDR3 is CASRLAGGKTDTQYF. The CDR3 DNA reads as TGCGCCAGCAGACTAGCGGGAGGGAAAACAGATACGCAGTATTTT.

This clonotype was counted many times. This rearrangement joins TRBV10-3 to TRBJ2-3, with 14 bases fitting TRBD2. This CDR3 comprises 18 residues. V shed 3 bases, J shed 3 bases, and the junction held 8 bases outside the gene matches. CDR1 ENHRY and CDR2 SYGVKD come from the germline V gene. For the CDR3, the DNA is TGTGCCATCAGTGACCCGGGACTAGCGGGAGTCAGGACAGATACGCAGTATTTT. Protein product: CAISDPGLAGVRTDTQYF.

The rearrangement links TRBV12-5 to TRBJ1-3; D is unclear. This CDR3 is 19 amino acids long. CDR1 LGHNT and CDR2 FRNRAP come from the germline V gene. Between the trimmed V and J ends, which lost 5 bases and 2 bases, there was a span of 25 bases. CDR3 bases: TGTGCTAGTGGTCGGGTTGACATATCACGGACCGTCGCTGGAAACACCATATATTTT. It translates to CASGRVDISRTVAGNTIYF.

This clonotype was counted many times. The DNA for the CDR3 is TGTGCCAGCAGTGGTCCCAGGGGCAATCAGCCCCAGCATTTT. Protein product: CASSGPRGNQPQHF. The chain joins TRBV6-1 to TRBJ1-5; tentatively, D is TRBD1 (5 bases). CDR1 and CDR2 from the germline V gene are MNHNS and SASEGT. The CDR3 totals 14 residues. The ends were cut back, 4 bases at V and 2 bases at J, with 9 bases in the middle.

This clonotype was recorded at least ten times. The rearrangement joins TRBV28 to TRBJ2-1; the match to TRBD1 covers 8 bases. The trim removed 5 bases at V and 9 bases at J, leaving 6 bases unmatched. The CDR3 totals 13 residues. Germline values: CDR1 MDHEN, CDR2 SYDVKM. CDR3 sequence (DNA): TGTGCCAGCAGTCACGGACAGGGAGGTGAGCAGTTCTTC. Translation gives CASSHGQGGEQFF.

This clonotype was counted many times. V gene TRBV20-1 combines with J gene TRBJ2-5; either TRBD1 or TRBD2 may fit D (5 bases each). Trimming pared 2 bases from V and 5 bases from J, leaving 30 bases between. This CDR3 contains 19 residues. Germline V gene lookup returns CDR1 DFQATT and CDR2 SNEGSKA (reference sequence). CDR3 sequence: CSARPSLLTEPGRRETQYF. The CDR3 region has the DNA TGCAGTGCTAGACCCTCACTTCTAACGGAGCCAGGGCGGAGGGAGACCCAGTACTTC.

This clonotype was picked up a small number of times. The V gene is TRBV27, the J gene TRBJ1-6; D gene uncertain. V dropped 7 bases and J dropped 4 bases, with 11 bases sitting between them. CDR3 length: 14 amino acids. Germline lookup yields CDR1 MNHEY and CDR2 SMNVEV (reference sequence). The CDR3 sequence: CASMRQVYNSPLHF. The DNA for the CDR3 is TGTGCCAGCATGAGGCAGGTTTATAATTCACCCCTCCACTTT.

This clonotype came up a few times. V usage is TRBV19 and J usage is TRBJ2-7; no reliable D call. The CDR3 is made up of 15 amino acids. V gave up 3 bases and J gave up 2 bases, with 14 bases separating them. Germline CDR1 is LNHDA and CDR2 is SQIVND (reference sequence). The CDR3 spells CASSMIARPAYEQYF. The CDR3, as DNA: TGTGCCAGTAGTATGATTGCGCGACCTGCCTACGAGCAGTACTTC.

The chain links TRBV30 to TRBJ2-2, with TRBD2 matching 10 bases. The germline CDR1 and CDR2 sequences are GTSNPN and SVGIG (reference sequence). The CDR3 is 17 residues long. J was trimmed by 4 bases and V by 5 bases; bases with no gene match: 13. This chain's CDR3 is CAWGTPFSGRRTGELFF. The CDR3 DNA sequence: TGTGCCTGGGGTACTCCTTTTAGCGGGAGGCGCACCGGGGAGCTGTTTTTT.

V usage is TRBV29-1 and J usage is TRBJ2-1; D ambiguous. Trimming removed 5 bases from V and 5 bases from J, with 19 bases in between. The CDR3 is 15 residues long. In germline, CDR1 is SQVTM, CDR2 ANQGSEA. CDR3 nucleotides: TGCAGCGTTCCGTTCCAGGCATTGAAACACAATGAGCAGTTCTTC. It specifies CSVPFQALKHNEQFF.

The sample holds many counts of this clonotype. This chain connects TRBV5-1 to TRBJ2-1; TRBD2 matches 7 bases. After removal of 0 bases from V and 7 bases from J, the junction contained 10 bases not matched to a gene. The CDR3 is 16 residues long. In germline, CDR1 is SGHRS, CDR2 YFSETQ. CDR3: CASSLGDAWEGNEQFF. The CDR3 region has the DNA TGCGCCAGCAGCTTGGGTGACGCATGGGAGGGGAATGAGCAGTTCTTC.

This clonotype showed up just a few times. This sequence joins TRBV20-1 and TRBJ1-4, with 7 bases aligning to TRBD1. The V gene's germline CDR1 is DFQATT and CDR2 SNEGSKA (reference sequence). The CDR3 spans 14 residues. J lost 4 bases, V lost 6 bases, and 8 bases had no gene match. CDR3 nucleotides: TGCAGTGCCGGAGGAGGGACAGATAATGAAAAACTGTTTTTT. The encoded protein is CSAGGGTDNEKLFF.

This clonotype was picked up a small number of times. This chain connects TRBV27 to TRBJ2-2; weak D call: TRBD1 (6 bases). There are 14 residues in the CDR3. Germline V gene data show CDR1 as MNHEY and CDR2 as SMNVEV (reference sequence). V was shortened by 0 bases and J by 14 bases, with 16 bases between the two germline ends. The CDR3 DNA sequence: TGTGCCAGCAGTTTATCAGGGACACCAAATAGACTGTTTTTT. Protein: CASSLSGTPNRLFF.

This sequence joins TRBV12-3 or TRBV12-4 and TRBJ2-3; 8 bases agree with TRBD2. V trimming: 6 bases; J trimming: 0 bases; junction bases outside the gene matches: 8. There are 16 residues in the CDR3. The CDR3 protein is CASSPVAGGSTDTQYF. CDR3 bases: TGTGCCAGCAGCCCGGTGGCGGGAGGTAGCACAGATACGCAGTATTTT.

This clonotype was observed once. This chain connects TRBV9 to TRBJ2-7; possibly TRBD2 for D (6 bases). This CDR3 has 14 residues. Looked up from germline, CDR1 is SGDLS and CDR2 is YYNGEE. The ends were cut back, 3 bases at V and 4 bases at J, with 14 bases in the middle. The CDR3 loop reads CASSGAWGEYEQYF. The CDR3 coding sequence is TGTGCCAGCAGCGGCGCATGGGGGGAGTACGAGCAGTACTTC.

This clonotype was seen repeatedly, ten times or more. The chain employs TRBV5-1 and TRBJ2-1; D is perhaps TRBD2 (5 bases). The V gene lost 0 bases and the J gene lost 3 bases, with 10 bases spanning the gap. The CDR3 loop spans 15 amino acids. CDR1 and CDR2 (germline): SGHRS, YFSETQ. CDR3 nucleotides: TGCGCCAGCAGCTTGGCCGTGGGGAGCTACAATGAGCAGTTCTTC. Protein sequence: CASSLAVGSYNEQFF. Variable domain in full (rest from reference TRBV5-1 and TRBJ2-1): KAGVTQTPRYLIKTRGQQVTLSCSPISGHRSVSWYQQTPGQGLQFLFEYFSETQRNKGNFPGRFSGRQFSNSRSEMNVSTLELGDSALYLCASSLAVGSYNEQFFGPGTRLTVL.

With regard to this clonotype: Just one base apart from a much larger clone, this may be a read error. The V call is TRBV20-1, the J call TRBJ1-5; 8 bases agree with TRBD1. There are 15 residues in the CDR3. V lost 3 bases and J lost 4; bases outside the gene matches: 8. CDR1 and CDR2 (germline): DFQATT, SNEGSKA (reference sequence). This chain's CDR3 is CSASGRGLGNQPQHF. As DNA, the CDR3 is TGCAGTGCTAGCGGCAGGGGGCTAGGGAATCAGCCCCAGCATTTT.

This clonotype was recorded at least ten times. This chain connects TRBV20-1 to TRBJ1-5; a possible D gene is TRBD1 (5 bases). The CDR3 covers 14 residues. Per germline, CDR1 DFQATT and CDR2 SNEGSKA (reference sequence). V was clipped by 0 bases and J by 8 bases, with 14 bases between them. This CDR3 reads CSAREGRAGKPQHF. Here the CDR3 DNA reads TGCAGTGCTAGAGAGGGCAGGGCCGGGAAGCCCCAGCATTTT.

The rearrangement links TRBV5-5 to TRBJ2-5; possibly TRBD1 for D (8 bases). This CDR3 is built from 18 residues. Trimming took 4 bases from V and 7 from J, leaving 29 bases between them. Germline CDR1 is SGHKS and CDR2 is YYEKEE (reference sequence). CDR3 bases: TGTGCCAGCAGCCCGCAGGGGGCGGCGGGAGAGTCCTTTCGGACCCAGTACTTC. This codes for CASSPQGAAGESFRTQYF.

This chain links TRBV7-2 with TRBJ2-7; TRBD1 is a possible D gene (6 bases). Germline loops: CDR1 SGHTA, CDR2 FQGNSA. The V gene lost 1 base and the J gene lost 0 bases, with 13 bases spanning the gap. This CDR3 has 16 amino acids. The CDR3 region has the DNA TGTGCCAGCAGCTTAGGGGGGCGTCGGGACTCCTACGAGCAGTACTTC. It is translated as CASSLGGRRDSYEQYF. The entire variable domain, with the rest obtained from reference TRBV7-2 and TRBJ2-7, is as follows: GAGVSQSPSNKVTEKGKDVELRCDPISGHTALYWYRQSLGQGLEFLIYFQGNSAPDKSGLPSDRFSAERTGGSVSTLTIQRTQQEDSAVYLCASSLGGRRDSYEQYFGPGTRLTVT.

Concerning this clonotype: A read error may be the cause here, since a much bigger clone is one base away. This chain links TRBV27 with TRBJ2-7; D possibly corresponds to TRBD1 (5 bases). The DNA end lines up better with TRBJ2-1; the J call may be wrong. The germline CDR1 and CDR2 sequences are MNHEY and SMNVEV (reference sequence). The CDR3 consists of 15 residues. The CDR3 protein is CASSPLDRTSYEQFF. The DNA for the CDR3 is TGTGCCAGCAGCCCCCTTGACAGAACCTCCTACGAGCAGTTCTTC.